This T cell receptor beta chain was sequenced for a study of T-cell memory formation after mild COVID-19. Study at large: The TCR clusters were mostly specific to one donor. Study-level findings and limits: Several responding clones turned up in pre-infection memory, indicating that cross-reactive memory may have taken part.

The table lists this clonotype with a few counts. Its antigen is unknown. TCRdb analysed the 5' RACE reads with MiXCR anew, one entry per CDR3 protein. The sample includes 450,000 or so distinct CDR3 sequences, around 19% seen only once; the top ten take approximately 8.4%. The CDR3 is made up of 16 amino acids. Germline V gives CDR1 SGHRS, CDR2 YFSETQ. V was trimmed by 2 bases and J by 0 bases, leaving 15 bases between them. The chain is built from TRBV5-1 and TRBJ2-7; D possibly corresponds to TRBD2 (6 bases). The material sequenced was PBMCs or a T cell subset sorted from them (not recorded which). This receptor was obtained from an adult woman who had mild COVID-19 (a few samples of this study predate the infection). Cell type and time point are not known. In nucleotides, the CDR3 is TGCGCCAGCAGCTTCATGACTAGTGGAAGCTCCTACGAGCAGTACTTC. Its protein is CASSFMTSGSSYEQYF.